Here is one TCR beta chain with its context. The sample originates from a study of blood T cell repertoires in COVID-19. Study overall: Some COVID-19 samples were acute and others convalescent; all came from the United States, Italy and Spain. PBMCs, B-cell-depleted T cells, or T cells provided the cDNA or gDNA that made up the material.

Participants were aged roughly 18 to 90 years, lived in roughly 23 US areas, and enrolled virtually. Participant reports of clinical history set cohort assignment. Repertoires were generated with immunoSEQ multiplex PCR, while TCRdb's copy carries only in-frame clones and drops some. The sample has 300,000 to 500,000 clones, 85% to 90% seen once. Germline V CDR1 and CDR2: SGHRS, YFSETQ. Germline trimming cut 2 bases from V and 4 bases from J; bases unmatched to any gene: 8. This CDR3 contains 16 residues. Specimen: PBMCs or T cells enriched from blood (not recorded which). The sequence was collected from a woman aged 25 to 39 with acute COVID-19. The chain joins TRBV5-1 to TRBJ2-5; 10 bases align to TRBD1. The CDR3 is CASSFTLGQGTETQYF. As DNA, the CDR3 is TGCGCCAGCAGCTTTACCCTGGGACAGGGGACAGAGACCCAGTACTTC.